What follows are 8 T cell receptor beta chains derived from one specimen sequenced in a study of identical twins. TCRdb called the 5' RACE reads again in MiXCR, with one record for every CDR3 protein. The sample has about 240,000 distinct CDR3 sequences; over 9.5% are singletons. These data also formed part of another study, on yellow fever vaccine responses in identical twins.

The sample comprised memory (CD45RO+) T cells sorted from blood. These receptors originate from a woman aged 18 to 35 in good health.

This clonotype has a handful of counts. The CDR3 here is CASSSRIADTQYF. The CDR3 DNA follows: TGTGCCAGCAGTTCCAGAATTGCAGATACGCAGTATTTT. V usage is TRBV28 and J usage is TRBJ2-3; D ambiguous. This CDR3 comprises 13 residues. Germline V lookup: CDR1 MDHEN, CDR2 SYDVKM. V was shortened by 4 bases and J by 4 bases, with 9 bases between the two germline ends. The full variable domain, completed using reference TRBV28 and TRBJ2-3, is DVKVTQSSRYLVKRTGEKVFLECVQDMDHENMFWYRQDPGLGLRLIYFSYDVKMKEKGDIPEGYSVSREKKERFSLILESASTNQTSMYLCASSSRIADTQYFGPGTRLTVL.

This clonotype was detected a few times. This chain connects TRBV28 to TRBJ2-3, with 9 bases fitting TRBD2. The V and J ends lost 5 bases and 2 bases, in that order; junction bases with no gene match: 2. CDR3 length: 14 amino acids. Per germline, CDR1 MDHEN and CDR2 SYDVKM. The CDR3 DNA follows: TGTGCCAGCAGTGGGACTAGCACCACAGATACGCAGTATTTT. This translates into CASSGTSTTDTQYF.

This clonotype has a handful of counts. The rearrangement uses TRBV6-1 and TRBJ2-2, with D perhaps TRBD2 (6 bases). The CDR3 is made up of 17 amino acids. The V end lost 8 bases, the J end lost 0 bases, and 19 bases lay between the germline ends. Germline V gene lookup returns CDR1 MNHNS and CDR2 SASEGT. Written as DNA, the CDR3 is TGTGCCAGCCGGCAAACTACCGGGACTGCGAACACCGGGGAGCTGTTTTTT. It is translated as CASRQTTGTANTGELFF.

V gene TRBV7-6 combines with J gene TRBJ2-7; 12 bases are a match to TRBD2. Germline CDR1 is SGHVS and CDR2 is FNYEAQ. This CDR3 has 15 amino acids. J gave up 3 bases and V 1 base, and 1 base lay outside the gene matches. The CDR3 nucleotides are TGTGCCAGCAGCTTAGGGACTAGCGGGGTCTACGAGCAGTACTTC. Amino acids: CASSLGTSGVYEQYF.

In this sample, this clonotype turned up a few times. This chain uses TRBV7-9 with TRBJ2-3; TRBD2 might be the D (5 bases). Trimming removed 3 bases at V and 3 bases at J, with 19 bases between. The CDR3 spans 17 residues. Germline CDR1 SEHNR, CDR2 FQNEAQ (reference sequence). CDR3 residues: CASSFGRGSAVTDTQYF. The CDR3 coding sequence is TGTGCCAGCAGCTTTGGAAGAGGGAGTGCGGTAACAGATACGCAGTATTTT. Together with reference TRBV7-9 and TRBJ2-3, the CDR3 gives the full variable domain: DTGVSQNPRHKITKRGQNVTFRCDPISEHNRLYWYRQTLGQGPEFLTYFQNEAQLEKSRLLSDRFSAERPKGSFSTLEIQRTEQGDSAMYLCASSFGRGSAVTDTQYFGPGTRLTVL.

The chain couples TRBV10-3 to TRBJ2-2; weak D call: TRBD2 (5 bases). Deletions cut 3 bases from V and 6 bases from J, with 11 bases between. There are 14 residues in the CDR3. Per germline, CDR1 ENHRY and CDR2 SYGVKD. The CDR3 DNA follows: TGTGCCATCAGTGACCGGGGTGGTCCCGGGGAGCTGTTTTTT. It codes for CAISDRGGPGELFF.

The chain recombines TRBV12-3 or TRBV12-4 with TRBJ1-5; 7 nucleotides align to TRBD1. J was trimmed by 7 bases and V by 6 bases; bases with no gene match: 9. The CDR3 runs to 14 residues. The CDR3 is CASSRDREVQPQHF. In DNA form, the CDR3 reads TGTGCCAGCAGCCGTGACAGGGAAGTCCAGCCCCAGCATTTT.

This clonotype was recorded a few times. The V call is TRBV21-1, the J call TRBJ1-1; no check of the table's D call, TRBD1, against the DNA was made. TRBV21-1 has pseudogene status. CDR3 size: 14 residues. In DNA, the CDR3 is TGTGCCAGCAGCAGTCGGGACAGGAACACTGAAGCTTTCTTT. It specifies CASSSRDRNTEAFF.